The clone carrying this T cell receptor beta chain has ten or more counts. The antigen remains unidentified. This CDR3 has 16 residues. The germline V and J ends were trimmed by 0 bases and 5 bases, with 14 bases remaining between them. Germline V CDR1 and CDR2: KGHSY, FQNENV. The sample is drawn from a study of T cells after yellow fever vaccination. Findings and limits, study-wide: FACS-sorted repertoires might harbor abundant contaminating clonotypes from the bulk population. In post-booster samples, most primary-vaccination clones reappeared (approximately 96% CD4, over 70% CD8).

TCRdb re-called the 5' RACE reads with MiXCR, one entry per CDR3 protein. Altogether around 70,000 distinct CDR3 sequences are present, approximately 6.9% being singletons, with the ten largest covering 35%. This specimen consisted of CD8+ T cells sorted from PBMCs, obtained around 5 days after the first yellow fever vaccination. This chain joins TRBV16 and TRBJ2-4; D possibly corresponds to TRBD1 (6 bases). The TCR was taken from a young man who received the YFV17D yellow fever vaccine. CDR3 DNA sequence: TGTGCCAGCAGCCAATCGACAGGCAGGGCGGAAAACATTCAGTACTTC. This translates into CASSQSTGRAENIQYF.